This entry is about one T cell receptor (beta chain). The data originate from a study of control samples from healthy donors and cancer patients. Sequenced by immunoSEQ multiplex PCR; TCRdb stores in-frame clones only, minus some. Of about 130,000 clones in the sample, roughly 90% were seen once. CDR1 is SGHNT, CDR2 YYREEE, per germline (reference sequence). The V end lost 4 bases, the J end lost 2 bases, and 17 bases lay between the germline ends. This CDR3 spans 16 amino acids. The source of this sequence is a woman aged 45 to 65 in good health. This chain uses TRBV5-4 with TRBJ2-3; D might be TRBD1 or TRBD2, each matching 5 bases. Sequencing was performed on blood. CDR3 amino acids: CASSLESGAPTDTQYF. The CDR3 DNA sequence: TGTGCCAGCAGCCTCGAGTCCGGGGCGCCCACAGATACGCAGTATTTT.